These T cell receptor beta chains were read from a single sample in a study of CD8+CD57+ T cells in acquired aplastic anemia. Each CDR3 protein gets one entry after TCRdb re-called the reads with MiXCR. The sample lists about 180,000 distinct CDR3 sequences, about 50% occurring once. The sequenced sample consisted of sorted CD4+, CD8+, or CD8+CD57+ T cells (not recorded which) from PBMCs. All receptors derive from a human donor with aplastic anemia. Each CDR3 is given with its conserved first and last residue. The size of a clone is reported for some rows only, either as once, few or many, or as a class for expanded clones.

CDR3 protein | clone size | V gene
CASSPTGQEKLFF | . | TRBV12-3/TRBV12-4
CASSVGSFAREKLFF | many | TRBV9
CASGQGQGVFSYEQYF | many | TRBV7-8
CSVVGTHRMGVGYTF | . | TRBV29-1
CASSLGDTGRREGGYTF | many | TRBV5-1
CASSLVSGGELFF | many | TRBV11-3
CASSPETGVLEQYF | . | TRBV7-3
CASSLDSGSDTQYF | many | TRBV11-2
CASSRDLGQGGDTQYF | many | TRBV7-9
CASSFRDRPSYTF | once | TRBV7-3
CASSFDPAYGYTF | . | TRBV7-2
CASSESISYEQYF | many | TRBV6-1
CASSSGGTPQYF | many | TRBV5-1
CASSVVGTSGGEKRTGELFF | . | TRBV9
CATSRDTPTAQAFF | . | TRBV15
CASSWTGTEGYTF | many | TRBV2
CSARGGLAGEQYF | . | TRBV20-1
CASRVSGELFF | . | TRBV19
CSARQTGADTQYF | . | TRBV20-1
CASSFGQGSDTQYF | . | TRBV5-1
CASSLALETANSPLHF | . | TRBV7-8
CSVDPGQGRNEQYF | once | TRBV29-1
CASSLLVGNTIYF | . | TRBV7-2
CASSVSTPGTQYF | . | TRBV10-3
CASSPIGAGSPEAFF | many | TRBV7-8
CSVVDGRRDEQYF | few | TRBV29-1
CASSEGLGGQRSYEQYF | few | TRBV6-1
CASSLRGGGDTQYF | many | TRBV7-2
CASSGQLSTDTQYF | . | TRBV10-1
CASSSGQPQHF | . | TRBV19
CASSTGTGVHNTDTQYF | . | TRBV2
CSVGETGTGGYGQYF | . | TRBV29-1
CATDRDGNSYNEQFF | many | TRBV7-9
CARRRTVSLVGYTF | many | TRBV2
CASGRGLAGVEQYF | many | TRBV12-3/TRBV12-4
CSARLSAAQETQYF | . | TRBV20-1
CASSFGQGIPYEQYF | . | TRBV7-8
CATSRPPTGAAYSYEQYF | many | TRBV15
CASSLNAGGDVSF | many | TRBV7-3
CASSGGRAADEQYF | . | TRBV6-1
CSVEADRGSYNEQFF | . | TRBV29-1
CSAKDGYTF | . | TRBV20-1
CASTTGGQGKQYF | . | TRBV7-2
CASGQINQPQHF | many | TRBV19
CASGGGLGQYF | many | TRBV3-1
CASSERMGTEAFF | once | TRBV10-3
CASSARDRAEYWYGYTF | . | TRBV2
CASSLQWSSGAPREAQYF | . | TRBV5-6
CASSNRYERYF | . | TRBV5-8
CASSLLGGMGTDTQYF | few | TRBV27